This T cell receptor beta chain was obtained from a study of T cell responses to AZD1222 COVID-19 vaccine. The protocol was immunoSEQ multiplex PCR, while the TCRdb copy is restricted to in-frame clones and leaves out a portion. The sample has some 180,000 clones; roughly nine tenths are singletons. Deletions cut 5 bases from V and 8 bases from J, with 7 bases between. CDR1 SGHTA and CDR2 FQGTGA come from the germline V gene. The CDR3 runs 11 residues. Source: peripheral blood, taken 28 days after the second dose of the MenACWY control vaccine. The TCR originated in an adult who received the MenACWY meningococcal vaccine as a control. This chain joins TRBV7-3 and TRBJ1-3; the D is unclear. Here the CDR3 reads CASSRPHTIYF. The CDR3 DNA sequence: TGTGCCAGCAGCCGCCCCCACACCATATATTTT.